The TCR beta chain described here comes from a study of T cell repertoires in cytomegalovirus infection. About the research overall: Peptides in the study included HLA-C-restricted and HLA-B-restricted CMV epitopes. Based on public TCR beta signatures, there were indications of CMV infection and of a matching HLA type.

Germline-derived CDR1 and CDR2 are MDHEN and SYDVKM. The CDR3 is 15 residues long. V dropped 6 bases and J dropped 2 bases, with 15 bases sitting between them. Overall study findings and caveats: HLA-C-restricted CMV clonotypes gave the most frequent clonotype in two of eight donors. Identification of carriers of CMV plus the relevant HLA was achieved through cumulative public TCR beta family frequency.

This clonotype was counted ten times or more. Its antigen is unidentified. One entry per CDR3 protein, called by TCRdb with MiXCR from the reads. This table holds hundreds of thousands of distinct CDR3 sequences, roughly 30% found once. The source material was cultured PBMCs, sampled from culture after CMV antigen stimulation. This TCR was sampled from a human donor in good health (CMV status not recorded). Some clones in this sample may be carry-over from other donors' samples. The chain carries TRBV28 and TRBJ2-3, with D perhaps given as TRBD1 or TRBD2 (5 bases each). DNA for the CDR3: TGTGCCAGCAGCCCCCGGGGCAGGGCCACAGATACGCAGTATTTT. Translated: CASSPRGRATDTQYF.